Each of the 18 T cell receptor beta chains below was sequenced from the same sample in a study of pediatric ulcerative colitis. This table comes from immunoSEQ multiplex PCR, and its TCRdb copy is limited to in-frame clones, with some not included. Of tens of thousands of clones listed, approximately 87% are singletons. Input material: blood. Receptor source: a girl aged 5-17 years with moderate ulcerative colitis.

Remarks on this clone: This may stem from a read error, because a much larger clone lies one nucleotide away. The J gene is TRBJ1-5, the V gene TRBV7-9; D remains ambiguous. The CDR3 has 12 amino acids. Looked up from germline, CDR1 is SEHNR and CDR2 is FQNEAQ (reference sequence). Deletions cut 4 bases from V and 3 bases from J, with 4 bases between. The CDR3: CASSSLNQPQHF. DNA for the CDR3: TGTGCCAGCAGCTCTCTCAATCAGCCCCAGCATTTT.

This chain joins TRBV18 and TRBJ2-3, with D maybe TRBD1 (5 bases). The V end was cut by 0 bases, the J end by 2 bases, with 9 bases between. This CDR3 has 15 amino acids. Germline assignment: CDR1 KGHSH and CDR2 LQKENI. The CDR3 sequence: CASSPPTRATDTQYF. CDR3 nucleotides: TGTGCCAGCTCACCACCAACCAGGGCCACAGATACGCAGTATTTT.

The J gene is TRBJ2-1, the V gene TRBV6-5; 10 nucleotides agree with TRBD1. The germline CDR1 and CDR2 sequences are MNHEY and SVGAGI. The CDR3 sequence is 15 residues long. V trimming: 5 bases; J trimming: 2 bases; junction bases outside the gene matches: 3. CDR3 region: CASSGQGGAYNEQFF. In DNA, the CDR3 is TGTGCCAGCAGTGGACAGGGGGGAGCCTACAATGAGCAGTTCTTC.

The V call is TRBV7-9, the J call TRBJ2-1; no reliable D call. Trimming removed 1 base from V and 0 bases from J, with 13 bases in between. The CDR3 runs to 17 residues. CDR1 SEHNR and CDR2 FQNEAQ come from the germline V gene (reference sequence). CDR3 sequence: CASSLGVFGNSYNEQFF. Here the CDR3 DNA reads TGTGCCAGCAGCTTAGGGGTCTTCGGAAACTCCTACAATGAGCAGTTCTTC.

Here the CDR3 DNA reads TGTGCCAGCAGCCCCACCGGGAAGAACACTGAAGCTTTCTTT. Residues: CASSPTGKNTEAFF. The chain couples TRBV7-8 to TRBJ1-1; the D is unclear. The CDR3 has 14 residues. The V gene's germline CDR1 is SGHVS and CDR2 FQNEAQ. Between the trimmed V and J ends, which lost 5 bases and 1 base, there was a span of 11 bases.

This clone was seen a handful of times. This chain joins TRBV30 and TRBJ1-1, with no clear D. Deletions cut 4 bases from V and 10 bases from J, with 16 bases between. From germline, CDR1 is GTSNPN and CDR2 SVGIG (reference sequence). This CDR3 has 12 residues. The DNA of the CDR3 is TGTGCCTGGATCCCCGGGATTTTAGGAGCTTTCTTT. It specifies CAWIPGILGAFF.

Only one count was recorded for this clone. Other DNA sequences from this sample encode an identical CDR3 as well. The chain couples TRBV11-2 to TRBJ2-1; 12 bases line up with TRBD2. With V trimmed by 3 bases and J by 4 bases, 4 bases remained unmatched. Germline V gene data show CDR1 as SGHAT and CDR2 as FQNNGV. This CDR3 region has 16 residues. In nucleotides, the CDR3 is TGTGCCAGCAGCTTGGGCACTAGCGGGGGGTACAATGAGCAGTTCTTC. Residues: CASSLGTSGGYNEQFF.

V is TRBV18 and J is TRBJ2-7; D is unresolved. Per the germline V gene, CDR1 is KGHSH and CDR2 is LQKENI. The CDR3 totals 16 residues. Trimming took off 3 bases at V and 0 bases at J, with 15 bases between the two ends. DNA for the CDR3: TGTGCCAGCTCACCTTCGGGTCTTTTGAGCTCCTACGAGCAGTACTTC. Translation: CASSPSGLLSSYEQYF.

Written as DNA, the CDR3 is TGTGCCTGGAGTGTCGGGGAGCTGTTTTTT. This gives the protein CAWSVGELFF. The V gene is TRBV30, the J gene TRBJ2-2; no reliable D call. V lost 0 bases and J lost 7, with 0 bases in between. CDR1 is GTSNPN, CDR2 SVGIG, per germline (reference sequence). The CDR3 contains 10 residues.

This chain links TRBV29-1 with TRBJ2-7; maybe TRBD1 (6 bases). The CDR3 runs 13 residues. CDR1 is SQVTM and CDR2 is ANQGSEA in the germline V gene. The V end lost 3 bases, the J end lost 0 bases, and 9 bases lay between the germline ends. CDR3 amino acids: CSVEPDSSYEQYF. CDR3 DNA: TGCAGCGTTGAGCCGGACAGCTCCTACGAGCAGTACTTC.

The J gene is TRBJ1-1, the V gene TRBV27, with D perhaps matching TRBD1 (5 bases). The germline CDR1 and CDR2 sequences are MNHEY and SMNVEV (reference sequence). V gave up 7 bases and J gave up 9 bases, with 12 bases separating them. The CDR3 totals 11 residues. The CDR3 is CASMAAGQAFF. Here the CDR3 DNA reads TGTGCCAGCATGGCGGCGGGACAAGCTTTCTTT.

The chain uses TRBV15 and TRBJ1-1, with no clear D. This CDR3 region has 14 residues. CDR1 and CDR2 from the germline V gene are LNHNV and YYDKDF (reference sequence). Trimming stripped 0 bases from V and 5 bases from J, with 10 bases between. The CDR3 loop is CATSRDPAVTEAFF. The CDR3 DNA reads as TGTGCCACCAGCAGAGATCCGGCGGTGACTGAAGCTTTCTTT.

This clone was seen a single time. V and J are TRBV2 and TRBJ1-4; D not certain. Germline-derived CDR1 and CDR2 are SNHLY and FYNNEI. V lost 2 bases, J lost 8 bases, and 12 bases lay in between. This CDR3 spans 14 amino acids. CDR3 DNA sequence: TGTGCCAGCAGTGAACCTCTCCCCCGCGAAAAACTGTTTTTT. This gives the protein CASSEPLPREKLFF.

J is TRBJ2-3 and V is TRBV19; 10 positions agree with TRBD2. The CDR3 consists of 17 residues. With V trimmed by 5 bases and J by 4 bases, 12 bases remained unmatched. Germline lookup yields CDR1 LNHDA and CDR2 SQIVND (reference sequence). CDR3: CASSVLAGAGYADTQYF. The CDR3 bases are TGTGCCAGTAGTGTCCTAGCGGGGGCCGGATACGCAGATACGCAGTATTTT.

The V call is TRBV5-4, the J call TRBJ1-2; tentatively, D is TRBD1 (5 bases). Between the trimmed V and J ends, which lost 5 bases and 4 bases, there was a span of 12 bases. The CDR3 length is 13 residues. The V gene's germline CDR1 is SGHNT and CDR2 YYREEE (reference sequence). The CDR3 is CASRPQGPYGYTF. The CDR3 nucleotides read TGTGCCAGCAGACCTCAGGGTCCCTATGGCTACACCTTC.

The V gene is TRBV13, the J gene TRBJ1-2; D not certain. This CDR3 comprises 16 residues. Trimming shortened V by 4 bases and J by 3 bases, and 18 bases separated the two germline ends. The germline CDR1 and CDR2 sequences are PRHDT and FYEKMQ (reference sequence). The CDR3 loop is CASSYAQAPLDYGYTF. The CDR3 coding sequence is TGTGCCAGCAGCTATGCCCAGGCGCCTTTGGACTATGGCTACACCTTC. Together with reference TRBV13 and TRBJ1-2, the CDR3 gives the full variable domain: AAGVIQSPRHLIKEKRETATLKCYPIPRHDTVYWYQQGPGQDPQFLISFYEKMQSDKGSIPDRFSAQQFSDYHSELNMSSLELGDSALYFCASSYAQAPLDYGYTFGSGTRLTVV.

This clone has a count of ten or more. Other DNA sequences within the sample encode an identical CDR3. V gene TRBV14 combines with J gene TRBJ2-7, with 8 bases identical to TRBD1. CDR1 SGHDN and CDR2 FVKESK come from the germline V gene. V shed 5 bases, J shed 4 bases, and the junction held 7 bases outside the gene matches. This CDR3 region has 14 residues. In nucleotides, the CDR3 is TGTGCCAGCAGCTTAGGACAGGGTACTTACGAGCAGTACTTC. It codes for CASSLGQGTYEQYF.

The chain links TRBV5-6 to TRBJ2-7; D is undetermined. CDR3 length: 14 amino acids. V was shortened by 2 bases and J by 0 bases, with 9 bases between the two germline ends. Looked up from germline, CDR1 is SGHDT and CDR2 is YYEEEE. The CDR3 DNA reads TGTGCCAGCAGCTTCGTCCAAAGCTCCTACGAGCAGTACTTC. Protein sequence: CASSFVQSSYEQYF. Complete variable domain (other parts from reference TRBV5-6 and TRBJ2-7): DAGVTQSPTHLIKTRGQQVTLRCSPKSGHDTVSWYQQALGQGPQFIFQYYEEEERQRGNFPDRFSGHQFPNYSSELNVNALLLGDSALYLCASSFVQSSYEQYFGPGTRLTVT.